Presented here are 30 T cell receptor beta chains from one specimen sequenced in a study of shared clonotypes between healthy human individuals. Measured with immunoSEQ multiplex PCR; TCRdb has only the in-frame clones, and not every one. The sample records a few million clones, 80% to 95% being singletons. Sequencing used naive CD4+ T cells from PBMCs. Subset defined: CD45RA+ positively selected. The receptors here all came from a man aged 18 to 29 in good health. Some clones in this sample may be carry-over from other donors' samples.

CDR3 DNA: TGTGCCATCAGTGGGCGGGGGCTAGCGGACTCCTACAATGAGCAGTTCTTC. This codes for CAISGRGLADSYNEQFF. The rearrangement links TRBV10-3 to TRBJ2-1; possible D gene TRBD2, 7 bases. This CDR3 comprises 17 residues. V lost 4 bases and J 0 bases, leaving 16 bases between the germline ends. Per the germline V gene, CDR1 is ENHRY and CDR2 is SYGVKD.

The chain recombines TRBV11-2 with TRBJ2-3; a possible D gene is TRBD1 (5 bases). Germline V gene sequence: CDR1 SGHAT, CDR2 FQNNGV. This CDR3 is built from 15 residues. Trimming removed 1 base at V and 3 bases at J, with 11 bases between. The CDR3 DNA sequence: TGTGCCAGCAGCTTAGCGGCCAGGGATACAGATACGCAGTATTTT. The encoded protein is CASSLAARDTDTQYF.

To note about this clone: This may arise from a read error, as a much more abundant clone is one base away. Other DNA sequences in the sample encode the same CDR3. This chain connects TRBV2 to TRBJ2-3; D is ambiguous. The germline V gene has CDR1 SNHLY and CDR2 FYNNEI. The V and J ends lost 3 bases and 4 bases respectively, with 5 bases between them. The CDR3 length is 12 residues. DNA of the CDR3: TGTGCCAGCAGTGATAGGGCAGATACGCAGTATTTT. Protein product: CASSDRADTQYF.

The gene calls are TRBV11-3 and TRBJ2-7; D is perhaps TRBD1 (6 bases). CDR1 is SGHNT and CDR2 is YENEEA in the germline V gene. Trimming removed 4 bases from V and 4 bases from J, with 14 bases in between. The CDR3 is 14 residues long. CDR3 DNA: TGTGCCAGCAGCTCCGACGGACAGTCTTACGAGCAGTACTTC. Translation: CASSSDGQSYEQYF.

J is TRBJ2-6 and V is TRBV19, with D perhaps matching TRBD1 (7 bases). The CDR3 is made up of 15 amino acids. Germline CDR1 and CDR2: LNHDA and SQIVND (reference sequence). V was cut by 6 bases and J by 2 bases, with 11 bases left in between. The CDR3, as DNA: TGTGCCAGTAGAAGGAGGGGGCCTGGGGCCAACGTCCTGACTTTC. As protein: CASRRRGPGANVLTF.

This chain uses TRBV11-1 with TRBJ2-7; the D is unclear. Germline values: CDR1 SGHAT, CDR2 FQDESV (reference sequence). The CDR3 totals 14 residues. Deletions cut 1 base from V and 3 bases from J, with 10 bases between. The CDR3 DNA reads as TGTGCCAGCAGCTTAGTGGCCTGGAACTACGAGCAGTACTTC. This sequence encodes CASSLVAWNYEQYF.

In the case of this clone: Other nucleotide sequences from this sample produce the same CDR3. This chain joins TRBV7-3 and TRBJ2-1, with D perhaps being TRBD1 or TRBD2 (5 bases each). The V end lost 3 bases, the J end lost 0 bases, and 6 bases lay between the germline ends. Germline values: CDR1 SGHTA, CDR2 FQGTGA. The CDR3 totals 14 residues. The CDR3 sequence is CASSFGGSYNEQFF. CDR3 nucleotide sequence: TGTGCCAGCAGCTTTGGGGGCTCCTACAATGAGCAGTTCTTC. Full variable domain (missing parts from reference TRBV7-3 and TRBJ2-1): GAGVSQTPSNKVTEKGKYVELRCDPISGHTALYWYRQSLGQGPEFLIYFQGTGAADDSGLPNDRFFAVRPEGSVSTLKIQRTERGDSAVYLCASSFGGSYNEQFFGPGTRLTVL.

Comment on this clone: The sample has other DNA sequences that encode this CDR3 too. The CDR3 is CASSLTQETQYF. The CDR3 DNA is TGTGCCAGCAGTTTAACCCAAGAGACCCAGTACTTC. V and J are TRBV28 and TRBJ2-5; no definite D call. This CDR3 comprises 12 residues. The ends were cut back, 2 bases at V and 1 base at J, with 2 bases in the middle. Germline V gives CDR1 MDHEN, CDR2 SYDVKM.

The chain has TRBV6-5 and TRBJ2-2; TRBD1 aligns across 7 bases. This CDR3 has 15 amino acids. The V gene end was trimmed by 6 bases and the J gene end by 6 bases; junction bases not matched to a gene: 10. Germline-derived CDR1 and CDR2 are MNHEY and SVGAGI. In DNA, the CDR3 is TGTGCCAGCAGCTTGGGTAGACAGGGAGCCGGGGAGCTGTTTTTT. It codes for CASSLGRQGAGELFF.

Here the CDR3 reads CASSPAQGDSPLHF. DNA for the CDR3: TGTGCCAGCAGCCCAGCTCAAGGGGATTCACCCCTCCACTTT. J is TRBJ1-6 and V is TRBV28, with D maybe TRBD1 (5 bases). The CDR3 is 14 amino acids. Trimming took 6 bases from V and 8 from J, leaving 14 bases between them. CDR1 MDHEN and CDR2 SYDVKM come from the germline V gene.

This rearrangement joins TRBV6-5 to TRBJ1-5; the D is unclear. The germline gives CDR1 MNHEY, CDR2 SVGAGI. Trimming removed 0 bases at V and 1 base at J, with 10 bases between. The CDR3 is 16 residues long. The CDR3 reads CASSYSGPPSNQPQHF. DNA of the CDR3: TGTGCCAGCAGTTACTCAGGGCCCCCGAGCAATCAGCCCCAGCATTTT.

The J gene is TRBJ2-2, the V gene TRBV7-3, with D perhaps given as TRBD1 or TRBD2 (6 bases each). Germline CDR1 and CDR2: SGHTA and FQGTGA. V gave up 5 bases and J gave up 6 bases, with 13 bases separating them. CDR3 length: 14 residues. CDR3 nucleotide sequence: TGTGCCAGCAGCCAGTACGGGGGCGCCGGGGAGCTGTTTTTT. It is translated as CASSQYGGAGELFF.

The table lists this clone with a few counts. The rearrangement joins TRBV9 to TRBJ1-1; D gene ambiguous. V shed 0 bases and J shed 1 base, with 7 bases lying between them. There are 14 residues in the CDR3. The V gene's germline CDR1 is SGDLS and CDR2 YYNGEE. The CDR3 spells CASSVGRPNTEAFF. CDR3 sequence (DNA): TGTGCCAGCAGCGTAGGACGACCGAACACTGAAGCTTTCTTT.

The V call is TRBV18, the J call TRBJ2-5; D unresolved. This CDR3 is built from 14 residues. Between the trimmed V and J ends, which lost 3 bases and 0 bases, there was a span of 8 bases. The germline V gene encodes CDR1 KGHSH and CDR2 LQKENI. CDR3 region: CASSPGQYQETQYF. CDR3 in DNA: TGTGCCAGCTCACCTGGGCAGTACCAAGAGACCCAGTACTTC. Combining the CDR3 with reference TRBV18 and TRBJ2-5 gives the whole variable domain NAGVMQNPRHLVRRRGQEARLRCSPMKGHSHVYWYRQLPEEGLKFMVYLQKENIIDESGMPKERFSAEFPKEGPSILRIQQVVRGDSAAYFCASSPGQYQETQYFGPGTRLLVL.

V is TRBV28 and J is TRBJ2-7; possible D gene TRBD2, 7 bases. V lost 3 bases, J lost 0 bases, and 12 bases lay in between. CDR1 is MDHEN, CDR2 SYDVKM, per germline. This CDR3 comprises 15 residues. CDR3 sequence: CASSFRGAPSYEQYF. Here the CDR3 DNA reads TGTGCCAGCAGTTTCCGGGGGGCTCCCTCCTACGAGCAGTACTTC.

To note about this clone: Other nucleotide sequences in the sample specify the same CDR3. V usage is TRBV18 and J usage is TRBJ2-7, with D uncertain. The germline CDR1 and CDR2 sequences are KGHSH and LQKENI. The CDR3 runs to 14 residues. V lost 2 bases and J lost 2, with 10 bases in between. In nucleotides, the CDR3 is TGTGCCAGCTCACCAGGACGGTTGACCTACGAGCAGTACTTC. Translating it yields CASSPGRLTYEQYF.

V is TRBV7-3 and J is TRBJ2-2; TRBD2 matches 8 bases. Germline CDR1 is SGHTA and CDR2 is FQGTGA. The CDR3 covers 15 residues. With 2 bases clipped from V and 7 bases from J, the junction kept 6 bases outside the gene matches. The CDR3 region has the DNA TGTGCCAGCAGCTTAGGTCCTAGCGGGTACGGGGAGCTGTTTTTT. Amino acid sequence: CASSLGPSGYGELFF.

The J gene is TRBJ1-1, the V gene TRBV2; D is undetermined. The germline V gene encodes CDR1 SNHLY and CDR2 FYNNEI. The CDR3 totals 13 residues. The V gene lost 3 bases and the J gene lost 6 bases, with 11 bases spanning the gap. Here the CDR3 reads CASSDVSVAEAFF. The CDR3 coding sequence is TGTGCCAGCAGTGATGTTTCGGTCGCTGAAGCTTTCTTT.

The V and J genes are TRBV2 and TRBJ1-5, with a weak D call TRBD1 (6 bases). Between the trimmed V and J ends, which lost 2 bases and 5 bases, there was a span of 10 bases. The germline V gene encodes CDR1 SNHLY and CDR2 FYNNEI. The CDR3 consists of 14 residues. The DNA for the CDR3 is TGTGCCAGCAGTGAAAACAGGGAGGATCAGCCCCAGCATTTT. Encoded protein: CASSENREDQPQHF.

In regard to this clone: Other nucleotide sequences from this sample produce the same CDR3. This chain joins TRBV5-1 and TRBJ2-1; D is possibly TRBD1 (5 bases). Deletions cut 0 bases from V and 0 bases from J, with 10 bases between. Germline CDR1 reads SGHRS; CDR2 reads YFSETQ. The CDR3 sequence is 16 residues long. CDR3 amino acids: CASSLGQGSSYNEQFF. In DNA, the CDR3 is TGCGCCAGCAGCTTGGGGCAGGGTTCCTCCTACAATGAGCAGTTCTTC.

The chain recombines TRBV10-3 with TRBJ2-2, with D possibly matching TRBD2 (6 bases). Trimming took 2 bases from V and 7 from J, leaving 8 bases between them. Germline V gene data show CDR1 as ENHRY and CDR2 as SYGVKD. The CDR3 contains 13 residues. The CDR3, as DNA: TGTGCCATCAGTGAGAGCGGGCTCGGGGAGCTGTTTTTT. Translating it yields CAISESGLGELFF.

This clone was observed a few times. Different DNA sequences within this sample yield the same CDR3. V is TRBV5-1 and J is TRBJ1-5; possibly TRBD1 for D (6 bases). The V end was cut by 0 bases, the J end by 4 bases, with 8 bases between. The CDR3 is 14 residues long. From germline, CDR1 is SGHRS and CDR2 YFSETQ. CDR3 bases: TGCGCCAGCAGCTTGGAAGGGGGAAATCAGCCCCAGCATTTT. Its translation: CASSLEGGNQPQHF.

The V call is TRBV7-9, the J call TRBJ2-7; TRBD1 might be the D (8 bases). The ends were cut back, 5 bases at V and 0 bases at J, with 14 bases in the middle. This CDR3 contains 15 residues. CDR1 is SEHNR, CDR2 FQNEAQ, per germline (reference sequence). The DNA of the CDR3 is TGTGCCAGCAGCCCAGGGGGCGGGGGCTCCTACGAGCAGTACTTC. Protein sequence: CASSPGGGGSYEQYF. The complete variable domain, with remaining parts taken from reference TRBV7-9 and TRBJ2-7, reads DTGVSQNPRHKITKRGQNVTFRCDPISEHNRLYWYRQTLGQGPEFLTYFQNEAQLEKSRLLSDRFSAERPKGSFSTLEIQRTEQGDSAMYLCASSPGGGGSYEQYFGPGTRLTVT.

For the CDR3, the DNA is TGTGCCAGCAGCTTCAGGCAGGGGGCTAAAGGAGATACGCAGTATTTT. Its translation is CASSFRQGAKGDTQYF. The chain joins TRBV5-4 to TRBJ2-3; 8 nucleotides align to TRBD1. CDR3 length: 16 amino acids. V shed 2 bases and J 5 bases; nucleotides not matched to a gene: 10. Germline V gene data show CDR1 as SGHNT and CDR2 as YYREEE (reference sequence).

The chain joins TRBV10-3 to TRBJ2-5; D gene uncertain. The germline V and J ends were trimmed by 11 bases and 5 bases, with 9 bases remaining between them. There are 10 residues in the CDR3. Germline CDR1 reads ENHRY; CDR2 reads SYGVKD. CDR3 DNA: TGTGCCGCCGGAAGGGAGACCCAGTACTTC. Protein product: CAAGRETQYF.

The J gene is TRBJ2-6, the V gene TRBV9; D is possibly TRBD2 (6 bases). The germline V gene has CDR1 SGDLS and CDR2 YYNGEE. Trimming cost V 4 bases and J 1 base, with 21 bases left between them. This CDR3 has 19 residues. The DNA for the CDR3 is TGTGCCAGCAGCCGACAATCCGGGAGAGCTTATTCTGGGGCCAACGTCCTGACTTTC. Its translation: CASSRQSGRAYSGANVLTF.

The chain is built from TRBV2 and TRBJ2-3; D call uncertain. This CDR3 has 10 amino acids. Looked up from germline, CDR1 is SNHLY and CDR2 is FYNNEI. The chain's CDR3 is CGLATDTQYF. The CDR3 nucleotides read TGTGGCCTTGCCACAGATACGCAGTATTTT.

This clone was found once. In DNA form, the CDR3 reads TGTGCCAGTACCCCTGGGGCAACGGGGGCCCAGCATTTT. Amino acids: CASTPGATGAQHF. V gene TRBV19 combines with J gene TRBJ1-5; D might be TRBD1 (5 bases). This CDR3 region has 13 residues. Germline loops: CDR1 LNHDA, CDR2 SQIVND (reference sequence). V shed 7 bases and J shed 11 bases, with 18 bases lying between them.

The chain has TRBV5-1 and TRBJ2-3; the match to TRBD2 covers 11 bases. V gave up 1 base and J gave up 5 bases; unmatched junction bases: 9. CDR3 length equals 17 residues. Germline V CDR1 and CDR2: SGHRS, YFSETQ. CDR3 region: CASSLFIVAGGEDTQYF. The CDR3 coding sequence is TGCGCCAGCAGCTTGTTTATAGTAGCGGGAGGGGAAGATACGCAGTATTTT.

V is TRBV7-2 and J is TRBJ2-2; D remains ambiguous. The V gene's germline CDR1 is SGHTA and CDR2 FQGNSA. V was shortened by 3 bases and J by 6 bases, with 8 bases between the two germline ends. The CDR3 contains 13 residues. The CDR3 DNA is TGTGCCAGCAGCTTTGACTGGGCCGGGGAGCTGTTTTTT. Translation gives CASSFDWAGELFF.